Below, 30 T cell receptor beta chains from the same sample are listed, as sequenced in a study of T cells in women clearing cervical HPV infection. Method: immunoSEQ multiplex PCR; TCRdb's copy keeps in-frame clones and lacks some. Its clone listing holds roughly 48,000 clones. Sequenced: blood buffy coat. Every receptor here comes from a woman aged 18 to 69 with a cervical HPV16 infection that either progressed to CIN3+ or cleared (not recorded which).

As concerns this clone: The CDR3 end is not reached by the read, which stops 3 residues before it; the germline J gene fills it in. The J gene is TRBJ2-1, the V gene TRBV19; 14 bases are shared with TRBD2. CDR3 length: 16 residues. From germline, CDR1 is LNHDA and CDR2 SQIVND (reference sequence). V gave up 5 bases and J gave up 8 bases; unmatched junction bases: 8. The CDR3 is CASSATSGRALDEQFF. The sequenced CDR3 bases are TGTGCCAGTAGTGCGACTAGCGGGAGGGCCCTCGATGAG.

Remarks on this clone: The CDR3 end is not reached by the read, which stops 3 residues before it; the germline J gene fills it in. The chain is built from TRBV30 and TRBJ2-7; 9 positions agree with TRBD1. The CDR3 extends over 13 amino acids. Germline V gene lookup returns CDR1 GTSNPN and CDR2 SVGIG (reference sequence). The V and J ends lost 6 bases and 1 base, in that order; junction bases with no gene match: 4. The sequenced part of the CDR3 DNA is TGTGCCTGCACGGACAGGGGATCCTACGAG. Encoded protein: CACTDRGSYE. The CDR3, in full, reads CACTDRGSYEQYF.

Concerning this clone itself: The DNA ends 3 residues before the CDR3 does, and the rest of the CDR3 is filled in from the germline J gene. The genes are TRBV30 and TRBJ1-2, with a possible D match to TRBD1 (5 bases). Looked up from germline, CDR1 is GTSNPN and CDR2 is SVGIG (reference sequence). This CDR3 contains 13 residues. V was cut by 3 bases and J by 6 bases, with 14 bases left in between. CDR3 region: CAWSRDGQHGYTF. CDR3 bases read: TGTGCCTGGAGCCGGGATGGACAACATGGC. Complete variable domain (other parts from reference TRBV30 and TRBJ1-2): SQTIHQWPATLVQPVGSPLSLECTVEGTSNPNLYWYRQAAGRGLQLLFYSVGIGQISSEVPQNLSASRPQDRQFILSSKKLLLSDSGFYLCAWSRDGQHGYTFGSGTRLTVV.

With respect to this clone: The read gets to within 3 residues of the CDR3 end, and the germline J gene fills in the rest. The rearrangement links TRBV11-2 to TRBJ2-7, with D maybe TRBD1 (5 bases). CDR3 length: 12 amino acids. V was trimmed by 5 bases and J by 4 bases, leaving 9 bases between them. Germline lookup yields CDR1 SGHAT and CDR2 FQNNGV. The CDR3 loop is CASSIQGYEQYF. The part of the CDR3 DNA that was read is TGTGCCAGCAGCATCCAGGGTTACGAG. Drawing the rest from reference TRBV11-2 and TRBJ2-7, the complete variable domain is EAGVAQSPRYKIIEKRQSVAFWCNPISGHATLYWYQQILGQGPKLLIQFQNNGVVDDSQLPKDRFSAERLKGVDSTLKIQPAKLEDSAVYLCASSIQGYEQYFGPGTRLTVT.

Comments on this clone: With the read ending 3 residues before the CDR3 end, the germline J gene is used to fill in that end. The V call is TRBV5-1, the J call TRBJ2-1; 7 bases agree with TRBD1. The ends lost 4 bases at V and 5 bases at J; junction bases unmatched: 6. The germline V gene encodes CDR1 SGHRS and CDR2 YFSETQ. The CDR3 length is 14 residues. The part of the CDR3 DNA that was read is TGCGCCAGCAGCCGACAGGGCCAGAACAATGAG. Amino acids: CASSRQGQNNE. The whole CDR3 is CASSRQGQNNEQFF.

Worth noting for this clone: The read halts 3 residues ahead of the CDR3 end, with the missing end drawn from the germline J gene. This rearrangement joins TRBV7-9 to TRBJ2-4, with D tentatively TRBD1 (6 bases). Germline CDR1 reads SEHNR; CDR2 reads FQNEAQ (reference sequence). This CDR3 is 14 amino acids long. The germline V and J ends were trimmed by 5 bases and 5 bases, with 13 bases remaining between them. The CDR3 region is CASSQDSAQNIQYF. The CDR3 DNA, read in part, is TGTGCCAGCAGCCAGGACAGCGCCCAAAACATT.

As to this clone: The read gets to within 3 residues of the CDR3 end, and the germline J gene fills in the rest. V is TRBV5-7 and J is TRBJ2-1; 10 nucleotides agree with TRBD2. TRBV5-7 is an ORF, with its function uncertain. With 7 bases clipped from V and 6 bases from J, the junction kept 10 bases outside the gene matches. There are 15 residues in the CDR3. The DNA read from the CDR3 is TGTGCCAGCCTCGAGGATGGACTAGCGGTCAATGAG. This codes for CASLEDGLAVNE. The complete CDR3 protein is CASLEDGLAVNEQFF.

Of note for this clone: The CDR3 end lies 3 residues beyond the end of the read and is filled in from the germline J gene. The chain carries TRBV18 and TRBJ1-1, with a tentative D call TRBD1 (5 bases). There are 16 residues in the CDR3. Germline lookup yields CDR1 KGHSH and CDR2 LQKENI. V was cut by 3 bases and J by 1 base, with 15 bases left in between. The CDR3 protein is CASSPGMKGWNTEAFF. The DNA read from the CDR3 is TGTGCCAGCTCACCGGGGATGAAGGGGTGGAACACTGAA.

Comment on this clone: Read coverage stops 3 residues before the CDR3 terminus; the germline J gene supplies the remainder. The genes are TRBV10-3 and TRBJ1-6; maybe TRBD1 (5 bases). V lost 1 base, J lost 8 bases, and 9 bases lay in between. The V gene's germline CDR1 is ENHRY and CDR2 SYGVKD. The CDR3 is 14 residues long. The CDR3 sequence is CAISELQDDSPLHF. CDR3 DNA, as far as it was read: TGTGCCATCAGTGAGTTACAGGACGATTCACCC.

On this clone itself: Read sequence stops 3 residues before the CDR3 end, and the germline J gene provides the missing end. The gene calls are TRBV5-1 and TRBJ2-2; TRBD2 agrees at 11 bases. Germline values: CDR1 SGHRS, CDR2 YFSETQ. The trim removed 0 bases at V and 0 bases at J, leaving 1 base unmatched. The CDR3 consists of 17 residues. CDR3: CASSLGLAGTNTGELFF. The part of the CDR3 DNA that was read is TGCGCCAGCAGCTTGGGACTAGCGGGGACGAACACCGGGGAG.

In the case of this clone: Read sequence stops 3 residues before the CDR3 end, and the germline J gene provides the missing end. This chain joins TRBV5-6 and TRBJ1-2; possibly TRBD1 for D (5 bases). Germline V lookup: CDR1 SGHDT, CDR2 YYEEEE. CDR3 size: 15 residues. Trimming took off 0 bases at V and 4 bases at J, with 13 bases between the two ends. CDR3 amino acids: CASSLAPDRTYGYTF. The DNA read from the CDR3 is TGTGCCAGCAGCTTGGCCCCAGACAGAACCTATGGC.

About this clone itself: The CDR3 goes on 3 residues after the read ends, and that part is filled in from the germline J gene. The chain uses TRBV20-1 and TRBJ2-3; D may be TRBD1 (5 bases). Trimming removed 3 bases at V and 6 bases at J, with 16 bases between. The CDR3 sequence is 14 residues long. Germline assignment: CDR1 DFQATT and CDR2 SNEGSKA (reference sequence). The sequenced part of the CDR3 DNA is TGCAGTGCTAGGAGGTCCGCAGGGTCCGATACG. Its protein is CSARRSAGSDT. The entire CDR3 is CSARRSAGSDTQYF.

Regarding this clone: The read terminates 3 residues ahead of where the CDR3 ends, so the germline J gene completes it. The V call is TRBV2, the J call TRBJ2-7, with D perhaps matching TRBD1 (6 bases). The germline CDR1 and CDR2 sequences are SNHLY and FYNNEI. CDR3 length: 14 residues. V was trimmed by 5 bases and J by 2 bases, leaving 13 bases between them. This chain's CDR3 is CASSLQGRTYEQYF. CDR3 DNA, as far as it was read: TGTGCCAGCAGTTTACAGGGCAGAACCTACGAG. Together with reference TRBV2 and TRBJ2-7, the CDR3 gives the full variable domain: EPEVTQTPSHQVTQMGQEVILRCVPISNHLYFYWYRQILGQKVEFLVSFYNNEISEKSEIFDDQFSVERPDGSNFTLKIRSTKLEDSAMYFCASSLQGRTYEQYFGPGTRLTVT.

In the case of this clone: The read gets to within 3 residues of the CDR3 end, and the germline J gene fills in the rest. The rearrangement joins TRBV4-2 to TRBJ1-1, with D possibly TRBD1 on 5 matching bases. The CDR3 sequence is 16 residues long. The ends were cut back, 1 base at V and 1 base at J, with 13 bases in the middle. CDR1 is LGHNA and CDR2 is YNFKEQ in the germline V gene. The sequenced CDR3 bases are TGTGCCAGCAGCCAAGGGTCTCGCAGGGAGAACACTGAA. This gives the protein CASSQGSRRENTE. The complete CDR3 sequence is CASSQGSRRENTEAFF.

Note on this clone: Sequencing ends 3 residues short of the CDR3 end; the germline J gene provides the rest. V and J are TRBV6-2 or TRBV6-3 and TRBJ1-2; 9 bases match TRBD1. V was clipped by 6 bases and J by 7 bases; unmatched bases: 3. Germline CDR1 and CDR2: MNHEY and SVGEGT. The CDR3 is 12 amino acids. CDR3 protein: CASSGTGFGYTF. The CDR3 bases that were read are TGTGCCAGCAGCGGGACAGGGTTTGGC.

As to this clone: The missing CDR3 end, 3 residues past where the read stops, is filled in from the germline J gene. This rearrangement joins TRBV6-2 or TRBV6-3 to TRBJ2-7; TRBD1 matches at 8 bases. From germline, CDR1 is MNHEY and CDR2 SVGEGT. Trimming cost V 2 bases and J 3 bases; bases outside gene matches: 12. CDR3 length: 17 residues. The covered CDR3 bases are TGTGCCAGCAGTTACGGCGTTCGGCAAACAGGGGGCTACGAG. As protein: CASSYGVRQTGGYE. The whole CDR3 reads CASSYGVRQTGGYEQYF.

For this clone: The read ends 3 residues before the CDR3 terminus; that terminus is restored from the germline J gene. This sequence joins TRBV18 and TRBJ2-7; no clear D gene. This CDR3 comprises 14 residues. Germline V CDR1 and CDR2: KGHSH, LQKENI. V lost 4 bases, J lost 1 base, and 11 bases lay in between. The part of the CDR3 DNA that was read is TGTGCCAGCTCACTCCGAGGCAATTCCTACGAG. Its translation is CASSLRGNSYE. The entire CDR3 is CASSLRGNSYEQYF.

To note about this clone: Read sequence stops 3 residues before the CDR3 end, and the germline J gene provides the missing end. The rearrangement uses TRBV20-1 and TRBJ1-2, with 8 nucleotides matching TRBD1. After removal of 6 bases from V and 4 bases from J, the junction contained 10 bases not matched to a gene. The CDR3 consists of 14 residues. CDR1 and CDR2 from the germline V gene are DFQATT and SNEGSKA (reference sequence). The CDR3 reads CSAMDRATAYGYTF. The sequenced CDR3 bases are TGCAGTGCGATGGACAGGGCAACAGCCTATGGC.

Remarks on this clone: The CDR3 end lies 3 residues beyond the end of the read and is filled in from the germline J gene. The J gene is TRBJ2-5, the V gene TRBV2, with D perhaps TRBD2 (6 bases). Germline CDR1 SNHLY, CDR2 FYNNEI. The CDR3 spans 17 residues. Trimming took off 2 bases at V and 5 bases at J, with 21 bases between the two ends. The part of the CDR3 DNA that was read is TGTGCCAGCAGTGAAATGGGGATTGACCTCAGCGGGGAGACC. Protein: CASSEMGIDLSGET. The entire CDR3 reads CASSEMGIDLSGETQYF. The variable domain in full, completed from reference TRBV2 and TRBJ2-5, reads EPEVTQTPSHQVTQMGQEVILRCVPISNHLYFYWYRQILGQKVEFLVSFYNNEISEKSEIFDDQFSVERPDGSNFTLKIRSTKLEDSAMYFCASSEMGIDLSGETQYFGPGTRLLVL.

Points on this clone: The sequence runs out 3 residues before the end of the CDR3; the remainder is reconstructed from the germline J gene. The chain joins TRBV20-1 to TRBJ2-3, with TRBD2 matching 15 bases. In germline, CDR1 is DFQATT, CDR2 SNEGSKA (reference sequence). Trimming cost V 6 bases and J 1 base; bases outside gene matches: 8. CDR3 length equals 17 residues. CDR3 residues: CSAGGTSGGIGTDTQYF. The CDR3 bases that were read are TGCAGTGCCGGCGGGACTAGCGGGGGGATAGGCACAGATACG.

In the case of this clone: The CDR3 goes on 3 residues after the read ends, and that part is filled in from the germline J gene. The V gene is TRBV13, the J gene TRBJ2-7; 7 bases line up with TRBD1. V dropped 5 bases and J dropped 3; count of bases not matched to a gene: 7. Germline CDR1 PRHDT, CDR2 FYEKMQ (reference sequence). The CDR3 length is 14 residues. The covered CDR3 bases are TGTGCCAGCAGCCCGACCAGACAGGGCTACGAG. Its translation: CASSPTRQGYE. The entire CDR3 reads CASSPTRQGYEQYF.

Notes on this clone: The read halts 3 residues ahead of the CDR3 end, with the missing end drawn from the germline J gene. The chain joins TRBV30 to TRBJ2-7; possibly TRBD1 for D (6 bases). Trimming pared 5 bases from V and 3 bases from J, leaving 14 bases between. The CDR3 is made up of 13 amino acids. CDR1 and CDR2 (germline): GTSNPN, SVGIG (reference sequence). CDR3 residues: CAWVVKGGYEQYF. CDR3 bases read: TGTGCCTGGGTCGTAAAAGGGGGCTACGAG.

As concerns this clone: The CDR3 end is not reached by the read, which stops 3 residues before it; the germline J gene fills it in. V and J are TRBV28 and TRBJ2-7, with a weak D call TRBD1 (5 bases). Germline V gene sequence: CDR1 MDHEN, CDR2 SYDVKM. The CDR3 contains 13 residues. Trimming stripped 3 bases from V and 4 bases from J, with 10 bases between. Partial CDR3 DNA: TGTGCCAGCAGTTTGTTGCAGGGTTACGAG. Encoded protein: CASSLLQGYE. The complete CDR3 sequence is CASSLLQGYEQYF.

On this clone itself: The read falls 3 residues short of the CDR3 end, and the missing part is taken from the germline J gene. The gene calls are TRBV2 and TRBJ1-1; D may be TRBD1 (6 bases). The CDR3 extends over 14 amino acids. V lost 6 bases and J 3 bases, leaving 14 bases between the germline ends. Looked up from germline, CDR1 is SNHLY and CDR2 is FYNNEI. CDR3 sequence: CASRRRGGDTEAFF. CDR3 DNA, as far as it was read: TGTGCCAGCAGACGAAGGGGGGGGGACACTGAA.

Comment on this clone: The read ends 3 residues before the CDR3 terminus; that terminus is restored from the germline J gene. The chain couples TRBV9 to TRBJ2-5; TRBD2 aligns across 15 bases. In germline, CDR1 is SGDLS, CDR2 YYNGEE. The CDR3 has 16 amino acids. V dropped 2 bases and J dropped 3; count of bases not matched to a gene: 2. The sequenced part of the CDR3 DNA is TGTGCCAGCAGCGTGGGACTAGCGGGGGGCAAAGAGACC. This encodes CASSVGLAGGKET. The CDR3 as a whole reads CASSVGLAGGKETQYF.

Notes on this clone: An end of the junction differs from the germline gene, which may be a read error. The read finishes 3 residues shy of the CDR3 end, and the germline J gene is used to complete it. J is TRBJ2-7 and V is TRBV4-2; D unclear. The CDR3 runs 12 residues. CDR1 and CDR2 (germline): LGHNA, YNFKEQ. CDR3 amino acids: CASSPGGYEQYF. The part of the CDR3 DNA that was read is TGCGCCAGCAGCCCCGGTGGTTACGAG.

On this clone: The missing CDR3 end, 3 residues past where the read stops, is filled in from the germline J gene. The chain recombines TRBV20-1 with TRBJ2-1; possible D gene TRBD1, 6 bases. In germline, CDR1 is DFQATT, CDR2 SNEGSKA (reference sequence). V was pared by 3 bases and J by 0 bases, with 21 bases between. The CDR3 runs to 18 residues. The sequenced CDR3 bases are TGCAGTGCTAGGGGGCTCCGGGACAAAATTCTCTCCTACAATGAG. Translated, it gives CSARGLRDKILSYNE. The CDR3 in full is CSARGLRDKILSYNEQFF.

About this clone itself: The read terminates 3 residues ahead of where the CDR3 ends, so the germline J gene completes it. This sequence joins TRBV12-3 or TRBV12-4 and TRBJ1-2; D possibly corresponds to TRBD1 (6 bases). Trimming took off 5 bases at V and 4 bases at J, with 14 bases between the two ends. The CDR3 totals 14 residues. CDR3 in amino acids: CASSTSGTTYGYTF. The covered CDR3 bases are TGTGCCAGCAGTACGTCCGGGACAACCTATGGC.

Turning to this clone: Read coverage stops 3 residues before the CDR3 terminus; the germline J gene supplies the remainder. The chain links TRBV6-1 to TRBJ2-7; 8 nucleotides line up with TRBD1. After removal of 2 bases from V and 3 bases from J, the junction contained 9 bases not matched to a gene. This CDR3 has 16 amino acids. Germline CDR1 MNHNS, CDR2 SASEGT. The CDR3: CASSEMFGTGYYEQYF. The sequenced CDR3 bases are TGTGCCAGCAGTGAAATGTTCGGGACAGGCTACTACGAG.

Incomplete CDR3 DNA: TGTGCCAGCAGCTTTGCGGCAGGGGGCTCGTACGAG. This gives the protein CASSFAAGGSYE. The entire CDR3 is CASSFAAGGSYEQYF. The chain combines TRBV5-4 with TRBJ2-7; 8 bases map to TRBD1. The observed sequence ends 3 residues before the CDR3 terminus, with the missing tail filled in from the germline J gene. CDR3 length: 15 residues. After removal of 2 bases from V and 4 bases from J, the junction contained 8 bases not matched to a gene. The V gene's germline CDR1 is SGHNT and CDR2 YYREEE (reference sequence).